This T cell receptor beta chain was captured in a study of T cell responses to AZD1222 COVID-19 vaccine. General study findings and limits: Repertoire sampling occurred only after the peak T cell response.

As for this clone: The target antigen is unknown.

Repertoires were generated with immunoSEQ multiplex PCR, while TCRdb's copy carries only in-frame clones and drops some. The sample has about 120,000 clones; 80% to 90% are singletons. The sample here was peripheral blood, taken on day 0 of AZD1222 vaccination. The sequence came from an adult in good health.

CDR3 protein: CASTGGADVLGQYF. DNA for the CDR3: TGTGCCAGCACCGGAGGAGCGGACGTACTGGGGCAGTACTTC. The chain has TRBV6-6 and TRBJ2-7; weak D call: TRBD2 (5 bases). CDR1 MNHNY and CDR2 SVGAGI come from the germline V gene (reference sequence). CDR3 size: 14 residues. Trimming shortened V by 7 bases and J by 9 bases, and 22 bases separated the two germline ends.